This T cell receptor (beta chain) emerged from a study of T cell responses to AZD1222 COVID-19 vaccine. The CDR3 runs to 11 residues. Germline V lookup: CDR1 MNHEY, CDR2 SVGAGI. The V end was cut by 7 bases, the J end by 12 bases, with 13 bases between. The method was immunoSEQ multiplex PCR; TCRdb's version includes in-frame clones alone and lacks a portion of them. The table lists around 140,000 clones, over 90% of them singletons. Concerning this clone itself: Its antigen is undetermined.

Regarding the study as a whole: Increases in Spike-specific TCR breadth and depth were seen after two AZD1222 doses. It should be noted that donors were predominantly white British and more often female, and clonal diversity was possibly underestimated. Only a handful of AZD1222 recipients, five to seven in all, had baseline seropositivity. Reportedly, nearly half of unique spike TCRs recognized epitopes outside B.1.351/B.1.1.7 mutations.

The rearrangement joins TRBV6-5 to TRBJ2-1; a possible D gene is TRBD1 (6 bases). The TCR sequence derives from an adult in good health. The sample in question was peripheral blood, obtained on day 0 of AZD1222 vaccination. The CDR3 sequence: CASKDSWGQFF. CDR3 bases: TGTGCCAGCAAGGACAGCTGGGGGCAGTTCTTC.